The sequence of this T cell receptor beta chain was determined in a study of PD-L1 blockade in urothelial cancer. Profiling relied on immunoSEQ multiplex PCR, and the TCRdb table lists in-frame clones only, not all of them. The sample consists of around 63,000 clones, approximately 78% of them appearing once. The time point here: pretreatment peripheral blood. V trimming: 0 bases; J trimming: 1 base; junction bases outside the gene matches: 4. The CDR3 runs 17 residues. Germline V gives CDR1 LGHNA, CDR2 YNFKEQ. The receptor's source is a man in his 70s with urothelial cancer. This chain uses TRBV4-2 with TRBJ1-3; the match to TRBD1 covers 9 bases. This specimen was PBMCs, taken around atezolizumab (anti-PD-L1) treatment. DNA of the CDR3: TGTGCCAGCAGCCAAGAATCTGGACAGGGGTCTGGAAACACCATATATTTT. Protein sequence: CASSQESGQGSGNTIYF.